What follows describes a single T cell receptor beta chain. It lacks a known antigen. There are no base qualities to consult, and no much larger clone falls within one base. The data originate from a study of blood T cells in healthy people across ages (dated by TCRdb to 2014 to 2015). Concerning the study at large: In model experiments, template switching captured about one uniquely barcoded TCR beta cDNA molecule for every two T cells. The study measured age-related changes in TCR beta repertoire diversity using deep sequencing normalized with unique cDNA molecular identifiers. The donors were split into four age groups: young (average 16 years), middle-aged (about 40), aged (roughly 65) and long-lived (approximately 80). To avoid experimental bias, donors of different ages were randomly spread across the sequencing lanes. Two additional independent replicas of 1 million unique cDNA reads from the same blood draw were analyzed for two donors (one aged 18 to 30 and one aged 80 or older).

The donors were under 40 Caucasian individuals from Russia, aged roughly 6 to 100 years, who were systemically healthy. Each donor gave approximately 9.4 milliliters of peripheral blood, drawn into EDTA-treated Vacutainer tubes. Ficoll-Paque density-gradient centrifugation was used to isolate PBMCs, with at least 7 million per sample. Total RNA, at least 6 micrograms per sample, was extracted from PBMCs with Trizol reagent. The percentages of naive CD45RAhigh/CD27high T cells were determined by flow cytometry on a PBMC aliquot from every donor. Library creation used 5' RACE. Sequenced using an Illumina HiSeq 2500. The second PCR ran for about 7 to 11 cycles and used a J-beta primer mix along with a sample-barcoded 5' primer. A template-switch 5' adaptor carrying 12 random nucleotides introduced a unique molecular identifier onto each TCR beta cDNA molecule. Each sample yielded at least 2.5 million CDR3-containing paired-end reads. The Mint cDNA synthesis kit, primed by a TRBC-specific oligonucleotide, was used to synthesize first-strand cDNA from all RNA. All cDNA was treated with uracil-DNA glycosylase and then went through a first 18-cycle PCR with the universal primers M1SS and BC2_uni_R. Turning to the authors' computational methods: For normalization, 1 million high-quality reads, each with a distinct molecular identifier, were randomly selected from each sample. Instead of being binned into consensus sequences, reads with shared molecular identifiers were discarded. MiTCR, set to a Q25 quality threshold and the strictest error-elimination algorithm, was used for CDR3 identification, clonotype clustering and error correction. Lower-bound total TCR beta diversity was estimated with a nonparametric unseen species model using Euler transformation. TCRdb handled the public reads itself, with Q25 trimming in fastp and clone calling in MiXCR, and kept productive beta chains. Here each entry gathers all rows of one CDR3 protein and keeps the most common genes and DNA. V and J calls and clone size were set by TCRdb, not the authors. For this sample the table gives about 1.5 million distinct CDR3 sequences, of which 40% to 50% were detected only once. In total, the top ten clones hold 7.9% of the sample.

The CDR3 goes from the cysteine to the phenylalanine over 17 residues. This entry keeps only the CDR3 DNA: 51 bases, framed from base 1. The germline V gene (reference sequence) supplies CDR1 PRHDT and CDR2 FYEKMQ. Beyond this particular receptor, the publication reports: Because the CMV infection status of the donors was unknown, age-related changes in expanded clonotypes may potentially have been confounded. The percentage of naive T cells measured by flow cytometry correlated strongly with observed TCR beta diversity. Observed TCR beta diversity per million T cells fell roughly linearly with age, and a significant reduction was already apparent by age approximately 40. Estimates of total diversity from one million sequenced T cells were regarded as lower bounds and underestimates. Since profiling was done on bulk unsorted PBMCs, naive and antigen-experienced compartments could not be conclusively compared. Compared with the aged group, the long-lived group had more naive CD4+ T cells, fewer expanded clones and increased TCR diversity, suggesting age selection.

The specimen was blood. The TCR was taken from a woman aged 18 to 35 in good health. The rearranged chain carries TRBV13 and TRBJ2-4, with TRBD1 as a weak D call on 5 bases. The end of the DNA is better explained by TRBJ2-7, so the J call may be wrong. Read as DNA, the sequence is TGTGCCAGCAGCTTAAGCTCCTTTTGGGGCCCCTCCTACGAGCAGTACTTC. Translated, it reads CASSLSSFWGPSYEQYF.